These 24 T cell receptor beta chains originate from one sample sequenced in a study of spatial heterogeneity in lung cancer. These receptors have no identified antigens. Specified time point: sample taken at primary tumor resection. TCRdb re-derived calls from the 5' RACE reads in MiXCR, one entry per CDR3 protein. The sample holds about 9,700 distinct CDR3 sequences, 8% to 9.5% seen once. General study results and limits: For expanded intratumoral alpha and beta TCRs, counts tracked tumor mutation counts.

Material: lung tumor tissue, obtained at surgery. These receptors were collected from a female donor with early-stage non-small cell lung cancer.

This clonotype was seen ten or more times. CDR3 sequence reads: CASSYRSGQETQYF. In DNA form, the CDR3 reads TGTGCCAGCAGTTACCGTAGCGGACAAGAGACCCAGTACTTC. The V gene is TRBV6-2 or TRBV6-3, the J gene TRBJ2-5, with D possibly being TRBD2 (6 bases). CDR1 MNHEY and CDR2 SVGEGT come from the germline V gene. Deletions cut 2 bases from V and 2 bases from J, with 9 bases between. The CDR3 extends over 14 amino acids.

As for this clonotype: A much larger clone is a single base away; this may be a read error. V usage is TRBV13 and J usage is TRBJ2-5; 8 bases line up with TRBD1. Per the germline V gene, CDR1 is PRHDT and CDR2 is FYEKMQ (reference sequence). There are 15 residues in the CDR3. CDR3 protein: CAISIRQGRGETQYF. The DNA of the CDR3 is TGTGCCATCAGCATTCGACAGGGGAGAGGGGAGACCCAGTACTTC.

The chain is built from TRBV20-1 and TRBJ2-5, with 9 bases lining up with TRBD2. There are 16 residues in the CDR3. Germline CDR1 DFQATT, CDR2 SNEGSKA (reference sequence). With 3 bases clipped from V and 2 bases from J, the junction kept 10 bases outside the gene matches. As DNA, the CDR3 is TGCAGTGCTAGTCCCGCTAGCGGGGCCGGACAAGAGACCCAGTACTTC. This translates into CSASPASGAGQETQYF.

This clonotype was detected only a few times. The chain couples TRBV7-2 to TRBJ1-6; the D is unclear. Germline V gene lookup returns CDR1 SGHTA and CDR2 FQGNSA. The CDR3 is made up of 14 amino acids. The V end was cut by 6 bases, the J end by 7 bases, with 13 bases between. As DNA, the CDR3 is TGTGCCAGCAGGGCCGGGTTGGGAAATTCACCCCTCCACTTT. Its translation is CASRAGLGNSPLHF.

In its sample, this clonotype is medium-sized. The chain recombines TRBV4-3 with TRBJ2-2; 7 positions agree with TRBD2. Germline assignment: CDR1 LGHNA and CDR2 YSLEER. The V gene end was trimmed by 0 bases and the J gene end by 4 bases; junction bases not matched to a gene: 5. This CDR3 is built from 16 residues. CDR3 in amino acids: CASSQDPGGSTGELFF. The CDR3 DNA follows: TGCGCCAGCAGCCAAGATCCCGGGGGGAGCACCGGGGAGCTGTTTTTT.

This clonotype is medium-sized. The V call is TRBV20-1, the J call TRBJ1-5; D uncertain. Germline V gene sequence: CDR1 DFQATT, CDR2 SNEGSKA (reference sequence). This CDR3 is built from 14 residues. V lost 3 bases and J lost 0, with 9 bases in between. The CDR3 region has the DNA TGCAGTGCTAGGGACGCTAATAGCAATCAGCCCCAGCATTTT. Translation gives CSARDANSNQPQHF.

This clonotype was picked up many times. The chain recombines TRBV20-1 with TRBJ2-3, with 11 bases fitting TRBD2. Germline assignment: CDR1 DFQATT and CDR2 SNEGSKA (reference sequence). Trimming cost V 5 bases and J 3 bases; bases outside gene matches: 7. The CDR3 loop spans 15 amino acids. DNA for the CDR3: TGCAGTGCTTCGTTAGCGGGGGGGCGGACAGATACGCAGTATTTT. Its translation is CSASLAGGRTDTQYF.

This clonotype was seen repeatedly, ten times or more. V usage is TRBV7-6 and J usage is TRBJ2-1; 9 bases agree with TRBD2. V shed 1 base, J shed 7 bases, and the junction held 5 bases outside the gene matches. The length of the CDR3 is 15 residues. Germline loops: CDR1 SGHVS, CDR2 FNYEAQ. The CDR3 sequence: CASSLVLAGVNEQFF. CDR3 sequence (DNA): TGTGCCAGCAGCTTAGTCTTAGCGGGGGTTAATGAGCAGTTCTTC.

This clonotype was seen ten or more times. The chain combines TRBV2 with TRBJ2-7; the D is unclear. The CDR3 has 14 residues. CDR1 is SNHLY and CDR2 is FYNNEI in the germline V gene. Trimming stripped 7 bases from V and 0 bases from J, with 13 bases between. The DNA for the CDR3 is TGTGCCAGCACCGACGTAAGTGTCTCCTACGAGCAGTACTTC. It specifies CASTDVSVSYEQYF.

This clonotype appeared many times. The rearrangement links TRBV12-3 or TRBV12-4 to TRBJ1-1; D is perhaps TRBD1 (6 bases). The CDR3 has 14 amino acids. V lost 7 bases and J lost 7, with 19 bases in between. CDR3 protein: CASTLIGGRVEAFF. In nucleotides, the CDR3 is TGTGCCAGCACCCTGATCGGGGGGCGCGTTGAAGCTTTCTTT.

This clonotype has ten or more counts. The genes are TRBV19 and TRBJ2-1; TRBD2 agrees at 11 bases. The CDR3 has 17 amino acids. From germline, CDR1 is LNHDA and CDR2 SQIVND (reference sequence). V lost 7 bases, J lost 1 base, and 9 bases stayed unmatched. The CDR3 nucleotides read TGTGCCAGTACCGATTTTAGCGGGGGGGGATCCTACAATGAGCAGTTCTTC. Protein product: CASTDFSGGGSYNEQFF.

This clonotype appeared a single time. A much larger clonotype is one base distant, so this may be a read error. The rearrangement links TRBV19 to TRBJ1-5; D is perhaps TRBD1 (6 bases). V lost 5 bases, J lost 0 bases, and 11 bases lay in between. The germline gives CDR1 LNHDA, CDR2 SQIVND (reference sequence). The CDR3 length is 15 residues. This CDR3 is CASSSGAASNQPQHF. In DNA, the CDR3 is TGTGCCAGTAGTTCAGGGGCGGCTAGCAATCAGCCCCAGCATTTT.

Remarks on this clonotype: This may be a read error: a much more frequent sequence differs by one nucleotide. The chain couples TRBV7-2 to TRBJ2-6; perhaps TRBD2 as D (5 bases). The CDR3 runs to 15 residues. CDR1 and CDR2 (germline): SGHTA, FQGNSA. This chain's CDR3 is CASSLRESGTNVLTF. CDR3 in DNA: TGTGCCAGCAGCTTACGGGAATCTGGGACCAACGTCCTGACTTTC. Complete variable domain (other parts from reference TRBV7-2 and TRBJ2-6): GAGVSQSPSNKVTEKGKDVELRCDPISGHTALYWYRQSLGQGLEFLIYFQGNSAPDKSGLPSDRFSAERTGGSVSTLTIQRTQQEDSAVYLCASSLRESGTNVLTFGAGSRLTVL.

V and J are TRBV4-2 and TRBJ1-5; a possible D gene is TRBD1 (5 bases). V gave up 1 base and J gave up 0 bases, with 16 bases separating them. The CDR3 has 18 amino acids. Germline V CDR1 and CDR2: LGHNA, YNFKEQ. CDR3 in amino acids: CASSQGASGDYSNQPQHF. The CDR3 nucleotides read TGTGCCAGCAGCCAAGGGGCATCGGGGGACTATAGCAATCAGCCCCAGCATTTT.

This clonotype was counted many times. The DNA of the CDR3 is TGTGCCAGCAGTCCCCTGGCGGGGGCCCGCACAGATACGCAGTATTTT. This gives the protein CASSPLAGARTDTQYF. The chain recombines TRBV6-5 with TRBJ2-3; tentative D call: TRBD2 (7 bases). The CDR3 sequence is 16 residues long. Looked up from germline, CDR1 is MNHEY and CDR2 is SVGAGI. Trimming took 5 bases from V and 1 from J, leaving 16 bases between them.

At least ten counts were recorded for this clonotype. J is TRBJ2-2 and V is TRBV12-3 or TRBV12-4; no firm D call. This CDR3 region has 12 residues. V lost 2 bases to trimming and J lost 5 bases, with 3 bases between them. CDR3: CASSLKTGELFF. The CDR3 nucleotides read TGTGCCAGCAGTTTAAAGACCGGGGAGCTGTTTTTT.

The chain couples TRBV4-2 to TRBJ1-4; maybe TRBD1 (6 bases). The germline V gene encodes CDR1 LGHNA and CDR2 YNFKEQ. This CDR3 region has 16 residues. V was cut by 1 base and J by 7 bases, with 16 bases left in between. CDR3 nucleotide sequence: TGTGCCAGCAGCCAAGGCACGGGGGCGCGGGTTGAAAAACTGTTTTTT. Residues: CASSQGTGARVEKLFF.

The chain employs TRBV3-1 and TRBJ2-2; TRBD2 is a possible D gene (6 bases). Germline assignment: CDR1 LGHDT and CDR2 YNNKEL (reference sequence). V lost 0 bases to trimming and J lost 0 bases, with 14 bases between them. The CDR3 has 18 residues. The CDR3 spells CASSQDSGGAANTGELFF. CDR3 nucleotide sequence: TGTGCCAGCAGCCAAGATTCTGGCGGGGCCGCGAACACCGGGGAGCTGTTTTTT.

At least ten counts were recorded for this clonotype. This chain links TRBV29-1 with TRBJ2-7; D may be TRBD1 (5 bases). The CDR3 is made up of 14 amino acids. CDR1 SQVTM and CDR2 ANQGSEA come from the germline V gene. V was clipped by 6 bases and J by 1 base, with 16 bases between them. CDR3 DNA: TGCAGCGTAGCCCTTCAGGGTGGGTCCTACGAGCAGTACTTC. Translating gives CSVALQGGSYEQYF.

The V call is TRBV6-6, the J call TRBJ1-2, with unresolved D. The V end lost 5 bases, the J end lost 8 bases, and 15 bases lay between the germline ends. The CDR3 runs 13 residues. The germline V gene has CDR1 MNHNY and CDR2 SVGAGI (reference sequence). As DNA, the CDR3 is TGTGCCAGCAGTGAGCCGAAGGTCGAGGGCTACACCTTC. It codes for CASSEPKVEGYTF.

This clonotype was detected many times. The rearrangement uses TRBV7-9 and TRBJ1-5; no definite D call. This CDR3 spans 12 amino acids. V was pared by 2 bases and J by 3 bases, with 2 bases between. Germline assignment: CDR1 SEHNR and CDR2 FQNEAQ (reference sequence). CDR3: CASSLPNQPQHF. Here the CDR3 DNA reads TGTGCCAGCAGCTTACCCAATCAGCCCCAGCATTTT.

CDR3 DNA: TGTGCCAGCGTAGATATGACAGGGGAAGCTTTCTTT. Protein: CASVDMTGEAFF. The chain links TRBV2 to TRBJ1-1; 7 bases line up with TRBD1. V trimming: 8 bases; J trimming: 8 bases; junction bases outside the gene matches: 8. The CDR3 length is 12 residues. Germline V CDR1 and CDR2: SNHLY, FYNNEI.

This clonotype is medium-sized within its sample. This rearrangement joins TRBV12-3 or TRBV12-4 to TRBJ2-7; perhaps TRBD2 as D (5 bases). The CDR3 consists of 17 residues. V was clipped by 5 bases and J by 5 bases, with 25 bases between them. CDR3 in amino acids: CASSLSIVRGLPNEQYF. In nucleotides, the CDR3 is TGTGCCAGCAGTCTTTCCATTGTGCGCGGGCTGCCTAACGAGCAGTACTTC.

This clonotype has a count of ten or more. The chain couples TRBV18 to TRBJ2-7; D possibly corresponds to TRBD1 (6 bases). This CDR3 is 13 amino acids long. Germline lookup yields CDR1 KGHSH and CDR2 LQKENI. Trimming cost V 3 bases and J 1 base, with 7 bases left between them. The CDR3 DNA follows: TGTGCCAGCTCACCGGGACAATCCTACGAGCAGTACTTC. It is translated as CASSPGQSYEQYF.